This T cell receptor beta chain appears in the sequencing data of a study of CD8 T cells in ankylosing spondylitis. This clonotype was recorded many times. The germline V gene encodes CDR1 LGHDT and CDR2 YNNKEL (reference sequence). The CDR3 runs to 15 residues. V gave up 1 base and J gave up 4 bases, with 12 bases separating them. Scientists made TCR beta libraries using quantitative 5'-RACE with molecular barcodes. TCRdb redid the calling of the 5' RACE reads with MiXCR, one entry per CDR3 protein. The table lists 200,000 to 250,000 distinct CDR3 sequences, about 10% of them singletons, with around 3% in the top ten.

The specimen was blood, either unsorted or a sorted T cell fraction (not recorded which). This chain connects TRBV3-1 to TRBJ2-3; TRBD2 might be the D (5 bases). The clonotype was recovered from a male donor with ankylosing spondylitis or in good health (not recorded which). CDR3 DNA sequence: TGTGCCAGCAGCCAAGTCGGTGGAGGCGCAGATACGCAGTATTTT. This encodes CASSQVGGGADTQYF.